The present T cell receptor (beta chain) was sequenced within a study of blood T cells in healthy people across ages (dated by TCRdb to between 2015 and 2016). About the full investigation: In model experiments, roughly one uniquely barcoded TCR beta cDNA molecule per two T cells was captured by template switching. Using deep sequencing normalized with unique cDNA molecular identifiers, the study measured how TCR beta repertoire diversity changes with age. Donors were grouped into four age groups: young (average roughly 16 years), middle-aged (39), aged (about 60) and long-lived (around 80). Two additional independent replicas of 1 million unique cDNA reads from the same blood draw were analyzed for two donors (one aged 18 to 30 and one aged 80 or older).

The CDR3 goes from the cysteine to the phenylalanine over 15 residues. The read is trimmed to its CDR3 DNA, 45 bases read in frame from base 1. Between the V and J ends, shortened by 3 bases and 4 bases respectively, the junction contains 16 bases. Based on the germline V gene (reference sequence), the CDR1 and CDR2 sequences are MNHEY and SMNVEV. Donors were under 40 systemically healthy Caucasian individuals from Russia aged roughly 6 to 95 years. Each donor gave 8 to 10 milliliters of peripheral blood, drawn into EDTA-treated Vacutainer tubes. Ficoll-Paque density-gradient centrifugation was used to isolate PBMCs, with at least 6 million per sample. Total RNA was extracted from PBMCs with Trizol reagent, with at least 5 micrograms obtained per sample. For every donor, flow cytometry on a PBMC aliquot measured the percentage of naive CD45RAhigh/CD27high T cells. About this clonotype: The antigen this receptor binds is unknown. Base qualities are not recorded, but no much larger clone differs from it by a single base.

The protocol used for the library was 5' RACE. Instrument used: Illumina HiSeq 2500. The second PCR ran for about 6 to 11 cycles and used a J-beta primer mix along with a sample-barcoded 5' primer. A unique molecular identifier was introduced onto each TCR beta cDNA molecule by a template-switch 5' adaptor carrying 12 random nucleotides. Each sample yielded at least 2.5 million CDR3-containing paired-end reads. The Mint cDNA synthesis kit, primed by a TRBC-specific oligonucleotide, was used to synthesize first-strand cDNA from all RNA. Following uracil-DNA glycosylase treatment, a first 18-cycle PCR with universal primers M1SS and BC2_uni_R was performed on all cDNA. Under the source paper's analysis protocol: For normalization, 1 million high-quality reads, each with a distinct molecular identifier, were randomly selected from each sample. Instead of being binned into consensus sequences, reads that shared molecular identifiers were thrown out. MiTCR, set to a Q25 quality threshold and the strictest error-elimination algorithm, was used for CDR3 identification, clonotype clustering and error correction. A nonparametric unseen species model with Euler transformation was used to estimate lower-bound total TCR beta diversity. TCRdb reran the public reads through fastp at Q25 and MiXCR, keeping productive beta chains. Every entry covers one CDR3 protein and lists the most common genes and DNA from its rows. The V and J calls shown here were made by TCRdb, not taken from the authors' results. The sample includes about 800,000 distinct CDR3 sequences, with 20% to 25% observed a single time. The biggest ten clones account for under 4% of the sample.

The study at large found these results: Because profiling used bulk unsorted PBMCs, naive and antigen-experienced compartments could not be compared conclusively. Compared with the aged group, the long-lived group had more naive CD4+ T cells, fewer expanded clones and increased TCR diversity, a pattern suggesting age selection. Donor CMV infection status was unknown, potentially confounding age-related changes in expanded clonotypes. Observed TCR beta diversity per million T cells fell roughly linearly with age, and a significant reduction was already apparent by age around 40. Estimates of total diversity based on one million sequenced T cells were regarded as lower bounds and as underestimates. There was a strong correlation between observed TCR beta diversity and the percentage of naive T cells measured by flow cytometry.

These same data were also listed under a study on T cells of mothers and their children. From that second study: Nine systemically healthy Caucasian individuals served as donors, namely three mothers together with their six children. cDNA synthesis consumed the entire amount of extracted RNA, loaded at about 1.5 ug RNA in each 15 ul reaction. Sample barcodes and 2-4 random nucleotides were added via the M1S primer in the second PCR. Over 8.5 million TCR beta CDR3 reads were obtained for each mother, and around 3 million reads were obtained for each child. TCR recombination output is similarly shaped by thymic selection in related and unrelated pairs, with a minor effect exerted by inherited differences. Related mother-child pairs always showed normalized repertoire overlap that was slightly higher than in unrelated mother-child pairs, though the difference was never significant. With a sensitivity of approximately 100 clones per million clonotypes, no persistent microchimeric T cell clones were detected. To look for features that set related mother-child pairs apart from unrelated individuals, the researchers ran deep NGS to compare the TCR beta repertoires of mothers and children. On average, the children were about 10 +/- 4 years old, while the mothers were approximately 41 +/- 4 years old. After adapters were ligated using NEBNext reagents, the libraries underwent 100+100 nt paired-end sequencing on an Illumina HiSeq 2000. To avoid cross-contamination, the mother libraries and the child libraries were prepared a month apart and sequenced in separate runs. For each donor, between about 500,000 and 2,200,000 distinct TCR beta clonotypes were identified. Naive TCR beta clonotypes were estimated from low-frequency clonotypes matched to each donor's FACS-determined naive share, without sorting.

The sequencing sample was made of blood. The sequence is built from TRBV27 and TRBJ2-7; a tentative D match to TRBD1 spans 7 bases. This TCR was recovered from a boy younger than 18 in good health. The CDR3 region has the sequence CASSLGSRGVYEQYF. The DNA is TGTGCCAGCAGTTTGGGATCCAGGGGGGTTTACGAGCAGTACTTC.